This passage covers 3 T cell receptor beta chains from one sample sequenced in a study of cytomegalovirus exposure and HLA in healthy donors. PCR employed 60 Vbeta and 13 Jbeta primers. Assay used: immunoSEQ multiplex PCR; TCRdb lists only in-frame clones, some missing. The data show under 200,000 clones, with approximately 72% seen just once and around 1.4% held by the top ten. Specimen: PBMCs. These receptors were collected from a young man in good health and CMV-seronegative.

This clone appeared a few times. The chain joins TRBV11-2 to TRBJ1-4, with TRBD1 matching over 8 bases. The CDR3 length is 16 residues. Germline V gene lookup returns CDR1 SGHAT and CDR2 FQNNGV. The ends lost 6 bases at V and 1 base at J; junction bases unmatched: 7. CDR3 nucleotides: TGTGCCAGCAGAGCCGACAGGGGAGTAACTAATGAAAAACTGTTTTTT. Translated: CASRADRGVTNEKLFF.

The chain combines TRBV6-4 with TRBJ2-3, with 10 bases identical to TRBD2. Germline V lookup: CDR1 MRHNA, CDR2 SNTAGT. The CDR3 consists of 18 residues. V shed 4 bases and J 2 bases; nucleotides not matched to a gene: 12. In nucleotides, the CDR3 is TGTGCCAGCAGTGGGTTCCGGACTAGCGGAGGGAACACAGATACGCAGTATTTT. This encodes CASSGFRTSGGNTDTQYF.

The rearrangement joins TRBV6-4 to TRBJ1-4; perhaps TRBD1 as D (5 bases). Germline CDR1 MRHNA, CDR2 SNTAGT. Trimming removed 3 bases at V and 0 bases at J, with 5 bases between. The CDR3 is made up of 14 amino acids. The CDR3 DNA reads as TGTGCCAGCAGTGAGACAGCAACTAATGAAAAACTGTTTTTT. Encoded protein: CASSETATNEKLFF.